These 8 T cell receptor beta chains were all obtained from the same sample, sequenced in a study of identical twins. TCRdb re-derived calls from the 5' RACE reads in MiXCR, one entry per CDR3 protein. The sample lists around 370,000 distinct CDR3 sequences; roughly 9% were seen once. Sequencing was done on a sample of naive T cells sorted from blood. These receptors all come from a woman aged 45-65 years in good health.

This clonotype has at least ten counts. The rearrangement links TRBV29-1 to TRBJ2-1; 10 nucleotides line up with TRBD2. V gave up 5 bases and J gave up 0 bases; unmatched junction bases: 1. CDR3 length: 14 residues. Germline V gene lookup returns CDR1 SQVTM and CDR2 ANQGSEA. The DNA of the CDR3 is TGCAGCGTTTCTAGCGGGAGCTCCTACAATGAGCAGTTCTTC. As protein: CSVSSGSSYNEQFF.

This clonotype has just a few counts. The gene calls are TRBV11-3 and TRBJ1-1; D gene uncertain. V lost 0 bases and J lost 6, with 17 bases in between. Germline-derived CDR1 and CDR2 are SGHNT and YENEEA. This CDR3 region has 16 residues. The CDR3 coding sequence is TGTGCCAGCAGCTTAGATTTGGGTGTAGGTCGCCCTGAAGCTTTCTTT. Translating gives CASSLDLGVGRPEAFF.

The V gene is TRBV7-8, the J gene TRBJ2-5, with 9 positions matching TRBD2. The ends lost 5 bases at V and 2 bases at J; junction bases unmatched: 12. The CDR3 is made up of 17 amino acids. CDR1 SGHVS and CDR2 FQNEAQ come from the germline V gene. The CDR3, as DNA: TGTGCCAGCAGCCGGCAGGCAAGCGGGAGGTTGCAAGAGACCCAGTACTTC. As protein: CASSRQASGRLQETQYF.

This clonotype was recorded many times. The chain links TRBV5-1 to TRBJ2-1, with D unclear. There are 12 residues in the CDR3. Germline V lookup: CDR1 SGHRS, CDR2 YFSETQ. The ends were cut back, 5 bases at V and 6 bases at J, with 9 bases in the middle. CDR3 amino acids: CASSSYGNEQFF. As DNA, the CDR3 is TGCGCCAGCAGTTCCTACGGCAATGAGCAGTTCTTC.

This clonotype was detected ten times or more. V gene TRBV11-2 combines with J gene TRBJ2-3; 9 nucleotides match TRBD2. CDR1 and CDR2 (germline): SGHAT, FQNNGV. The CDR3 is made up of 17 amino acids. V shed 4 bases, J shed 3 bases, and the junction held 11 bases outside the gene matches. CDR3 nucleotides: TGTGCCAGCAGCTGGGGCCGGGCTAGCGGGGAGACAGATACGCAGTATTTT. Translated: CASSWGRASGETDTQYF. Looking up the rest from reference TRBV11-2 and TRBJ2-3 gives the full variable domain: EAGVAQSPRYKIIEKRQSVAFWCNPISGHATLYWYQQILGQGPKLLIQFQNNGVVDDSQLPKDRFSAERLKGVDSTLKIQPAKLEDSAVYLCASSWGRASGETDTQYFGPGTRLTVL.

CDR3 loop: CASKGQSLMNTEAFF. CDR3 nucleotide sequence: TGTGCCAGCAAAGGACAGAGCCTAATGAACACTGAAGCTTTCTTT. This chain connects TRBV2 to TRBJ1-1; a possible D gene is TRBD1 (6 bases). The CDR3 extends over 15 amino acids. The V gene's germline CDR1 is SNHLY and CDR2 FYNNEI. V was shortened by 7 bases and J by 0 bases, with 15 bases between the two germline ends.

The chain links TRBV18 to TRBJ2-1; 8 bases fit TRBD2. J lost 12 bases, V lost 1 base, and 14 bases had no gene match. Germline V gives CDR1 KGHSH, CDR2 LQKENI. The CDR3 totals 16 residues. The CDR3: CASSPRRGRVGTRQFF. CDR3 bases: TGTGCCAGCTCACCACGACGGGGGCGCGTCGGGACTAGGCAGTTCTTC.

This clonotype was observed a few times. The gene calls are TRBV6-6 and TRBJ2-7, with D hard to call. Germline CDR1 and CDR2: MNHNY and SVGAGI (reference sequence). V gave up 6 bases and J gave up 2 bases, with 20 bases separating them. This CDR3 spans 16 amino acids. The CDR3: CASSPSWTRTPYEQYF. In DNA, the CDR3 is TGTGCCAGCAGCCCGAGTTGGACCCGAACCCCCTACGAGCAGTACTTC.